The rows below give T cell receptor beta chains drawn from one sample of a study of blood T cell repertoires in COVID-19. Assay used: immunoSEQ multiplex PCR; TCRdb lists only in-frame clones, some missing. The sample has around 150,000 clones, 80% to 90% seen once. The sequenced sample consisted of peripheral blood. All receptors derive from a woman aged 55 to 70 with COVID-19, enrolled during active disease. CDR3s include the opening cysteine and the closing phenylalanine or tryptophan. Each record gives: clone size, J gene, V gene, D gene, CDR3 DNA, CDR3 protein. The D gene is left open where the match is weak. Only part of the rows carry a size: once, few, many, or a class if the clone is expanded.

>.|TRBJ2-3|TRBV9|TRBD2
TGTGCCAGCAGCTCCTTGGGGGGGAGAGGAAGGGCAGATACGCAGTATTTT
CASSSLGGRGRADTQYF
>.|TRBJ1-1|TRBV7-2|.
TGTGCCAGCAGCTTAGTCCCCGAGGGTAACACTGAAGCTTTCTTT
CASSLVPEGNTEAFF
>once|TRBJ2-3|TRBV6-5|TRBD2
TGTGCCAGCAGCTTCGGACTAGCAAGGGATACGCAGTATTTT
CASSFGLARDTQYF
>once|TRBJ2-1|TRBV6-6|TRBD2
TGTGCCAGCAGTTACAATAGCGGGCGTTCCTACAATGAGCAGTTCTTC
CASSYNSGRSYNEQFF
>.|TRBJ1-1|TRBV2|TRBD1
TGTGCCAGCAGTGGACAGGGAACTGCCACTGAAGCTTTCTTT
CASSGQGTATEAFF
>.|TRBJ1-5|TRBV7-2|.
TGTGCCAGCAGCTCACAGGGCGGTCAGCCCCAGCATTTT
CASSSQGGQPQHF
>.|TRBJ2-1|TRBV27|TRBD1
TGTGCCAGCAGTTTATGGCCCGGGACAGGGCGTCGTGAGCAGTTCTTC
CASSLWPGTGRREQFF
>.|TRBJ2-1|TRBV24-1|.
TGTGCCACCAGTGATTCTGGGGGACTGGCCAATGAGCAGTTCTTC
CATSDSGGLANEQFF
>.|TRBJ1-1|TRBV5-1|.
TGCGCCAGCAGTCCCCGACAGGTCATTATGAACACTGAAGCTTTCTTT
CASSPRQVIMNTEAFF
>few|TRBJ2-2|TRBV7-9|TRBD2
TGTGCCAGCATCCGACTAGCCCCCTACACCGGGGAGCTGTTTTTT
CASIRLAPYTGELFF
>few|TRBJ1-4|TRBV30|.
TGTACCGCTATGGGCAGATTTAATGAAAAACTGTTTTTT
CTAMGRFNEKLFF
>.|TRBJ1-5|TRBV6-1|.
TGTGCCAGCAGTGATCAGGGGTTGAACAATCAGCCCCAGCATTTT
CASSDQGLNNQPQHF
>few|TRBJ1-2|TRBV4-1|.
TGCGCCAGCAGCCAAGAGACTCGAGGGATAGGCTATGGCTACACCTTC
CASSQETRGIGYGYTF
>.|TRBJ2-3|TRBV4-2|TRBD1
TGTGCCAGCAGCCAAGAAGGGACAGGGGATAGCACAGATACGCAGTATTTT
CASSQEGTGDSTDTQYF
>once|TRBJ2-1|TRBV11-3|.
TGTGCCAGCAGCTTCCGGGACTCGACCAATGAGCAGTTCTTC
CASSFRDSTNEQFF
>few|TRBJ2-7|TRBV3-1/TRBV3-2|.
TGTGCCAGCAGCCTAGGTGTAGGGGTCACATTCTTC
CASSLGVGVTFF
>.|TRBJ2-1|TRBV3-1/TRBV3-2|.
TGTGCCAGCAGCCGTACCTACAATGAGCAGTTCTTC
CASSRTYNEQFF
>.|TRBJ2-2|TRBV6-1|.
TGTGCCAGCAATAAAGGGGGGGGACCCGGGGAGCTGTTTTTT
CASNKGGGPGELFF
>.|TRBJ1-1|TRBV7-9|TRBD1
TGTGCCAGCAGCCCCAAAACCGGGACAGCTAACACTGAAGCTTTCTTT
CASSPKTGTANTEAFF
>.|TRBJ1-5|TRBV9|.
TGTGCCAGCAGCGCCCTAGGATATAGCAATCAGCCCCAGCATTTT
CASSALGYSNQPQHF
>few|TRBJ2-2|TRBV5-6|TRBD1
TGTGCCAGCAGCTTGATAGACAGGGCGAACACCGGGGAGCTGTTTTTT
CASSLIDRANTGELFF
>.|TRBJ1-3|TRBV19|.
TGTGCCGCGGGGGGGCTTACGGCTGGAAACACCATATATTTT
CAAGGLTAGNTIYF
>.|TRBJ2-3|TRBV7-3|TRBD1
TGTGCCAGCAGCCCGGACAGGGGGCCCACAGATACGCAGTATTTT
CASSPDRGPTDTQYF
>.|TRBJ1-5|TRBV5-1|.
TGCGCCAGCAGCGAAGGAGGCAATCAGCCCCAGCATTTT
CASSEGGNQPQHF
>few|TRBJ1-5|TRBV18|.
TGTGCCAGCTCTGAGGGCGTTGATCAGCCCCAGCATTTT
CASSEGVDQPQHF
>.|TRBJ2-1|TRBV11-2|.
TGTGCCAGCAACGCCGGGACTCCATCCTACAATGAGCAGTTCTTC
CASNAGTPSYNEQFF
>.|TRBJ1-5|TRBV9|.
TGTGCCAGCAGCGGGGGGCCACATAGCAATCAGCCCCAGCATTTT
CASSGGPHSNQPQHF